The 28 T cell receptor beta chains presented below share a single source sample, sequenced in a study of patients and donors after allogeneic stem cell transplantation. Via MiXCR, TCRdb re-called the RT-PCR reads, giving one row per CDR3 protein. Here the sample spans 200,000 to 250,000 distinct CDR3 sequences, 35% to 45% being singletons. Source material: blood, either unsorted or a sorted T cell fraction (not recorded which). All receptors come from a human donor who was either an allogeneic HSCT recipient or a stem cell or donor lymphocyte infusion donor (not recorded which). It is not recorded whose cells these are; they may come from a transplant donor.

This clonotype was picked up many times. The V call is TRBV15, the J call TRBJ1-5; unclear D gene. From germline, CDR1 is LNHNV and CDR2 YYDKDF (reference sequence). This CDR3 contains 15 residues. V shed 0 bases and J shed 8 bases, with 14 bases lying between them. This CDR3 is CATSRDLSTAKPQHF. DNA of the CDR3: TGTGCCACCAGCAGAGATCTCTCCACGGCGAAGCCCCAGCATTTT.

This clonotype occurred many times. This chain links TRBV9 with TRBJ2-1, with TRBD2 matching 11 bases. This CDR3 region has 19 residues. The V gene's germline CDR1 is SGDLS and CDR2 YYNGEE. Germline trimming cut 0 bases from V and 2 bases from J; bases unmatched to any gene: 10. CDR3 bases: TGTGCCAGCAGCGTAGGTGGACTAGCGGGCCCGACAGCCTACAATGAGCAGTTCTTC. Encoded protein: CASSVGGLAGPTAYNEQFF.

This clonotype was observed a few times. The chain combines TRBV7-2 with TRBJ2-1; 9 nucleotides agree with TRBD1. V lost 4 bases and J lost 7; bases outside the gene matches: 11. This CDR3 comprises 16 residues. The V gene's germline CDR1 is SGHTA and CDR2 FQGNSA. The CDR3 sequence is CASSSRDRDGKNEQFF. CDR3 nucleotides: TGTGCCAGCAGCTCAAGGGACAGGGATGGTAAGAATGAGCAGTTCTTC.

The CDR3: CATSDAGTDYGYTF. The CDR3 DNA reads as TGTGCCACCAGTGATGCCGGGACAGACTATGGCTACACCTTC. V usage is TRBV24-1 and J usage is TRBJ1-2, with 7 bases aligning to TRBD1. Losses at the gene ends were 3 bases for V and 3 bases for J; bases not matched to a gene: 3. There are 14 residues in the CDR3. Germline CDR1 and CDR2: KGHDR and SFDVKD.

The J gene is TRBJ1-2, the V gene TRBV6-6, with unresolved D. CDR1 MNHNY and CDR2 SVGAGI come from the germline V gene (reference sequence). CDR3 length: 13 amino acids. Trimming removed 0 bases from V and 4 bases from J, with 6 bases in between. The CDR3 sequence: CASSYSGLYGYTF. The DNA for the CDR3 is TGTGCCAGCAGTTACTCGGGTCTCTATGGCTACACCTTC.

The rearrangement uses TRBV3-1 and TRBJ1-5; D is ambiguous. V shed 6 bases and J shed 7 bases, with 19 bases lying between them. CDR3 length: 15 amino acids. In germline, CDR1 is LGHDT, CDR2 YNNKEL (reference sequence). The CDR3 DNA sequence: TGTGCCAGCAGTGCCTCGGGCAGCCCGTCGCAGCCCCAGCATTTT. Translation: CASSASGSPSQPQHF. The variable domain in full, completed from reference TRBV3-1 and TRBJ1-5, reads DTAVSQTPKYLVTQMGNDKSIKCEQNLGHDTMYWYKQDSKKFLKIMFSYNNKELIINETVPNRFSPKSPDKAHLNLHINSLELGDSAVYFCASSASGSPSQPQHFGDGTRLSIL.

The chain joins TRBV9 to TRBJ2-2; D ambiguous. The CDR3 is 14 amino acids. V was shortened by 4 bases and J by 1 base, with 8 bases between the two germline ends. Per the germline V gene, CDR1 is SGDLS and CDR2 is YYNGEE. The CDR3 is CASSYRQNTGELFF. The CDR3 DNA follows: TGTGCCAGCAGCTACCGACAGAACACCGGGGAGCTGTTTTTT. Full variable domain (remainder filled in from reference TRBV9 and TRBJ2-2): DSGVTQTPKHLITATGQRVTLRCSPRSGDLSVYWYQQSLDQGLQFLIQYYNGEERAKGNILERFSAQQFPDLHSELNLSSLELGDSALYFCASSYRQNTGELFFGEGSRLTVL.

The V and J genes are TRBV6-5 and TRBJ1-5; D not certain. Germline V gene sequence: CDR1 MNHEY, CDR2 SVGAGI. Trimming took off 6 bases at V and 9 bases at J, with 18 bases between the two ends. The CDR3 runs 14 residues. The CDR3 loop is CASSQTSPLRPQHF. The CDR3 DNA reads as TGTGCCAGCAGCCAAACTAGCCCCCTGAGGCCCCAGCATTTT.

This clonotype was picked up a small number of times. The chain couples TRBV7-8 to TRBJ1-3; D may be TRBD1 (5 bases). The CDR3 runs to 16 residues. Trimming took off 1 base at V and 0 bases at J, with 10 bases between the two ends. Germline CDR1 SGHVS, CDR2 FQNEAQ. The CDR3 sequence is CASSLGLQVSGNTIYF. DNA for the CDR3: TGTGCCAGCAGCTTAGGTTTACAGGTCTCTGGAAACACCATATATTTT.

A few counts support this clonotype. The V and J genes are TRBV29-1 and TRBJ1-2; TRBD1 matches 9 bases. Germline values: CDR1 SQVTM, CDR2 ANQGSEA. This CDR3 spans 11 amino acids. With V trimmed by 3 bases and J by 8 bases, 1 base remained unmatched. CDR3 bases: TGCAGCGTTGAGGACAGGGGAGGCTACACCTTC. It codes for CSVEDRGGYTF.

Details on this clonotype: The junction does not match germline at one end; this may be a read error. V gene TRBV7-9 combines with J gene TRBJ2-4; D is possibly TRBD2 (5 bases). The CDR3 spans 13 residues. The germline V gene has CDR1 SEHNR and CDR2 FQNEAQ (reference sequence). The DNA for the CDR3 is TGTGCCAGCAGCTTAGCAGCGTACTCCCCGCGGGACTTC. Its protein is CASSLAAYSPRDF.

The rearrangement links TRBV5-1 to TRBJ2-7; D gene ambiguous. Trimming cost V 3 bases and J 9 bases, with 19 bases left between them. This CDR3 contains 14 residues. Germline CDR1 reads SGHRS; CDR2 reads YFSETQ. The DNA of the CDR3 is TGCGCCAGCAGCTCTACCCGTCCGGACGGATGGCAGTACTTC. This sequence encodes CASSSTRPDGWQYF. The complete variable domain, with remaining parts taken from reference TRBV5-1 and TRBJ2-7, reads KAGVTQTPRYLIKTRGQQVTLSCSPISGHRSVSWYQQTPGQGLQFLFEYFSETQRNKGNFPGRFSGRQFSNSRSEMNVSTLELGDSALYLCASSSTRPDGWQYFGPGTRLTVT.

The chain employs TRBV4-3 and TRBJ1-1; TRBD1 agrees at 11 bases. The trim removed 1 base at V and 1 base at J, leaving 8 bases unmatched. The CDR3 has 18 amino acids. Germline V lookup: CDR1 LGHNA, CDR2 YSLEER. The CDR3: CASSQAPGQGAGNTEAFF. The DNA of the CDR3 is TGCGCCAGCAGCCAAGCGCCAGGACAGGGGGCAGGGAACACTGAAGCTTTCTTT.

The chain employs TRBV27 and TRBJ1-5, with TRBD1 matching over 9 bases. Germline V gene data show CDR1 as MNHEY and CDR2 as SMNVEV (reference sequence). V dropped 5 bases and J dropped 6; count of bases not matched to a gene: 5. CDR3 size: 14 residues. The CDR3 region is CASSGDRVSQPQHF. DNA for the CDR3: TGTGCCAGCAGTGGGGACAGGGTCAGTCAGCCCCAGCATTTT.

The rearrangement uses TRBV12-3 or TRBV12-4 and TRBJ1-6; D not certain. V lost 2 bases, J lost 4 bases, and 6 bases lay in between. The CDR3 spans 14 residues. CDR3 protein: CASSLIGYNSPLHF. DNA of the CDR3: TGTGCCAGCAGTTTAATAGGGTATAATTCACCCCTCCACTTT.

The chain employs TRBV3-1 and TRBJ1-6; a weak D match, TRBD1 (5 bases). The CDR3 length is 12 residues. Per the germline V gene, CDR1 is LGHDT and CDR2 is YNNKEL (reference sequence). Trimming took 3 bases from V and 14 from J, leaving 11 bases between them. Here the CDR3 DNA reads TGTGCCAGCAGCCAGGGACGTTTATCCCTCCACTTT. Its translation: CASSQGRLSLHF.

The chain is built from TRBV7-9 and TRBJ1-1; possibly TRBD1 for D (5 bases). CDR1 and CDR2 from the germline V gene are SEHNR and FQNEAQ (reference sequence). The CDR3 loop spans 17 amino acids. Trimming pared 2 bases from V and 1 base from J, leaving 17 bases between. In DNA, the CDR3 is TGTGCCAGCAGCTTAAAGGTTGGAAGGACATCGAACACTGAAGCTTTCTTT. Translated, it gives CASSLKVGRTSNTEAFF.

J is TRBJ1-1 and V is TRBV3-1; maybe TRBD1 (5 bases). V lost 5 bases, J lost 1 base, and 14 bases lay in between. In germline, CDR1 is LGHDT, CDR2 YNNKEL (reference sequence). This CDR3 spans 15 amino acids. The DNA of the CDR3 is TGTGCCAGCAGCACCCCAGGGTTTCGGAACACTGAAGCTTTCTTT. Amino acids: CASSTPGFRNTEAFF.

This clonotype was seen a few times. The chain uses TRBV20-1 and TRBJ1-1, with D hard to call. Trimming took 6 bases from V and 0 from J, leaving 14 bases between them. Germline V gives CDR1 DFQATT, CDR2 SNEGSKA (reference sequence). The CDR3 loop spans 14 amino acids. CDR3: CSAARQTMNTEAFF. CDR3 DNA: TGCAGTGCCGCTCGGCAGACCATGAACACTGAAGCTTTCTTT.

The chain recombines TRBV6-5 with TRBJ1-2; D ambiguous. V shed 10 bases and J shed 0 bases, with 12 bases lying between them. The CDR3 has 13 amino acids. Per germline, CDR1 MNHEY and CDR2 SVGAGI. The CDR3: CAISIGPNYGYTF. CDR3 DNA sequence: TGTGCCATCTCGATCGGCCCTAACTATGGCTACACCTTC.

V and J are TRBV29-1 and TRBJ1-3; a weak D match, TRBD1 (5 bases). Looked up from germline, CDR1 is SQVTM and CDR2 is ANQGSEA. Trimming took off 7 bases at V and 0 bases at J, with 13 bases between the two ends. CDR3 length: 14 amino acids. This chain's CDR3 is CSAGSAASGNTIYF. In nucleotides, the CDR3 is TGCAGCGCAGGGTCGGCGGCCTCTGGAAACACCATATATTTT.

J is TRBJ1-1 and V is TRBV12-3 or TRBV12-4, with 7 bases aligning to TRBD1. V trimming: 6 bases; J trimming: 0 bases; junction bases outside the gene matches: 7. The CDR3 sequence is 15 residues long. The CDR3 coding sequence is TGTGCCAGCAGGACCGTGGACAGGTTGAACACTGAAGCTTTCTTT. It yields the protein CASRTVDRLNTEAFF.

The table lists this clonotype with a few counts. J is TRBJ1-2 and V is TRBV12-3 or TRBV12-4; D possibly corresponds to TRBD1 (5 bases). The ends were cut back, 6 bases at V and 7 bases at J, with 24 bases in the middle. The CDR3 has 16 amino acids. CDR3 sequence reads: CASSAPTGRAEFGYTF. The CDR3 DNA is TGTGCCAGCAGCGCCCCCACGGGCAGGGCAGAGTTTGGCTACACCTTC.

This rearrangement joins TRBV4-2 to TRBJ2-7, with D perhaps TRBD2 (6 bases). V gave up 3 bases and J gave up 0 bases, with 15 bases separating them. In germline, CDR1 is LGHNA, CDR2 YNFKEQ. The CDR3 is 16 residues long. The CDR3 spells CASSHQGLSSSYEQYF. Here the CDR3 DNA reads TGTGCCAGCAGCCATCAGGGACTTAGCAGCTCCTACGAGCAGTACTTC.

This chain connects TRBV10-3 to TRBJ1-1; 11 bases are a match to TRBD1. CDR3 size: 15 residues. V lost 6 bases and J lost 5; bases outside the gene matches: 8. CDR1 and CDR2 (germline): ENHRY, SYGVKD. CDR3 in amino acids: CAISTDRGRWTEAFF. The DNA for the CDR3 is TGTGCCATCAGCACGGACAGGGGGCGTTGGACTGAAGCTTTCTTT.

This chain connects TRBV12-3 or TRBV12-4 to TRBJ1-2; possibly TRBD1 for D (6 bases). There are 14 residues in the CDR3. The V end lost 6 bases, the J end lost 3 bases, and 14 bases lay between the germline ends. CDR3 coding DNA: TGTGCCAGCAGCGAGCTAGGGGGTTACTATGGCTACACCTTC. Residues: CASSELGGYYGYTF.

The sample holds a few counts of this clonotype. This chain connects TRBV29-1 to TRBJ2-5, with D uncertain. The CDR3 is 12 amino acids. From germline, CDR1 is SQVTM and CDR2 ANQGSEA. The V gene lost 4 bases and the J gene lost 5 bases, with 11 bases spanning the gap. CDR3 sequence reads: CSVGPKGETQYF. In DNA, the CDR3 is TGCAGCGTTGGGCCGAAGGGCGAGACCCAGTACTTC.

The rearrangement links TRBV29-1 to TRBJ2-5; D not resolved. Trimming took 3 bases from V and 2 from J, leaving 10 bases between them. The germline V gene encodes CDR1 SQVTM and CDR2 ANQGSEA. This CDR3 contains 13 residues. Here the CDR3 DNA reads TGCAGCGTTGACGGTCCGACACAAGAGACCCAGTACTTC. Amino acid sequence: CSVDGPTQETQYF.